This T cell receptor beta chain emerged from a study of CD8 T cells in Susac syndrome. Random hexamers were used to reverse transcribe an amount of about 0.45 to 1 ug RNA. The TCR beta CDR3 was amplified by immunoSEQ multiplex PCR across 54 Vbeta, 13 Jbeta. TCRdb recomputed calls from the immunoSEQ multiplex PCR reads with MiXCR, one row per CDR3 protein. The sample holds some 200,000 distinct CDR3 sequences, about 95% seen once. The source material was CD4+ T cells from PBMCs. The receptor comes from a human donor in good health.

The CDR3 nucleotides read TGCAGTGGCTCAAGGAGGGGCTCCACAGATACGCAGTATTTT. Translated: CSGSRRGSTDTQYF. The chain uses TRBV20-1 and TRBJ2-3, with D perhaps matching TRBD2 (6 bases). V gave up 7 bases and J gave up 2 bases, with 16 bases separating them. This CDR3 is built from 14 residues. Germline CDR1 reads DFQATT; CDR2 reads SNEGSKA (reference sequence).